The clone carrying this TCR beta chain was seen a handful of times. The antigen remains undetermined. These data come from a study of human T cells and chemical hapten exposure. Whole-study context: Upper inner arm skin measuring about 2 cm by about 2 cm received 2% DPC for sensitization.

Regarding the study as a whole: Expanded TCRs formed significantly more large CDR3 similarity clusters than controls.

TCRdb independently ran MiXCR on the RACE reads; one entry per CDR3 protein. The data contain about 380,000 distinct CDR3 sequences, 5.1% of them singletons. Time point in this sample: pre-sensitization, week 0. Treatment in this sample: therapeutic diphenylcyclopropenone sensitization with weekly scalp DPC. The drawing of blood occurred before each patch test was applied. From whole blood left unfractionated, total RNA was extracted. The CDR3 sequence is 14 residues long. Trimming removed 0 bases at V and 0 bases at J, with 5 bases between. CDR1 is LGHNA and CDR2 is YNFKEQ in the germline V gene. This clonotype originated in a woman aged 45-65 years with alopecia areata. Some clones in this sample may be carry-over from other donors' samples. The specimen comprised whole blood, sampled in connection with sensitization to the hapten diphenylcyclopropenone (DPC). V usage is TRBV4-2 and J usage is TRBJ1-1, with D hard to call. CDR3 protein: CASSQESLNTEAFF. For the CDR3, the DNA is TGTGCCAGCAGCCAAGAGAGCTTGAACACTGAAGCTTTCTTT.